A selection of T cell receptor beta chains follows, all from one sample in a study of blood T cell repertoires in COVID-19. Profiled with immunoSEQ multiplex PCR; TCRdb holds only in-frame clones, not every one. The profile covers roughly 300,000 clones, with less than 90% appearing a single time and about an eighth taken by the ten largest. The material sequenced was peripheral blood. Receptors originate from a human donor in a cohort sampled during active COVID-19. The CDR3 runs from the conserved cysteine through the conserved F or W. D genes are given only for firm matches. Expanded clones get a size class; other rows say once, few or many, or leave the size out.

TRBJ2-3	TRBD1	once	TRBV25-1	CASSEGNRGWTDTQYF	TGTGCCAGCAGTGAAGGGAACAGGGGGTGGACAGATACGCAGTATTTT
TRBJ1-3	TRBD1	-	TRBV14	CASSPSTGVGNTIYF	TGTGCCAGCAGCCCATCGACAGGGGTCGGAAACACCATATATTTT
TRBJ2-5	-	-	TRBV28	CASSRSGGNKETQYF	TGTGCCAGCAGTCGCTCTGGAGGAAACAAAGAGACCCAGTACTTC
TRBJ1-4	-	-	TRBV4-1	CASSQDSVTNEKLFF	TGCGCCAGCAGCCAAGATTCAGTAACTAATGAAAAACTGTTTTTT
TRBJ2-5	TRBD2	-	TRBV27	CASSPGTSTYQETQYF	TGTGCCAGCAGCCCCGGGACTAGCACTTATCAAGAGACCCAGTACTTC
TRBJ2-5	-	-	TRBV7-2	CASSLGLLATQETQYF	TGTGCCAGCAGCTTGGGCCTTCTAGCAACTCAAGAGACCCAGTACTTC
TRBJ1-6	TRBD1	-	TRBV4-1	CASSQVWTGDSPLHF	TGCGCCAGCAGCCAAGTATGGACAGGGGATTCACCCCTCCACTTT
TRBJ1-5	-	-	TRBV6-5	CASMFVGGSQPQHF	TGTGCCAGTATGTTTGTCGGAGGAAGTCAGCCCCAGCATTTT
TRBJ1-6	-	once	TRBV7-2	CASHPGSYNSPLHF	TGTGCCAGTCACCCGGGCTCCTATAATTCACCCCTCCACTTT
TRBJ1-2	TRBD1	-	TRBV5-1	CASSRTGEWYGYTF	TGCGCCAGCAGCAGAACAGGGGAATGGTATGGCTACACCTTC
TRBJ1-6	-	few	TRBV6-5	CASSPAGPAPLHF	TGTGCCAGCAGTCCCGCGGGTCCGGCGCCCCTCCACTTT
TRBJ1-5	-	-	TRBV5-5	CASSETENQPQHF	TGTGCCAGCAGCGAGACAGAAAATCAGCCCCAGCATTTT
TRBJ2-7	-	-	TRBV15	CATSARGNYEQYF	TGTGCCACCAGCGCACGGGGGAACTACGAGCAGTACTTC
TRBJ2-7	TRBD2	few	TRBV15	CATSRVAGGWYEQYF	TGTGCCACCAGCAGAGTTGCGGGAGGATGGTACGAGCAGTACTTC